The sequence of this T cell receptor beta chain was determined in a study of blood T cell repertoires in COVID-19. Only in-frame clones appear in the TCRdb table, and some are missing; sequencing was by immunoSEQ multiplex PCR. Of approximately 250,000 clones listed, 70% to 90% are singletons. The CDR3 extends over 14 amino acids. Germline assignment: CDR1 MNHEY and CDR2 SMNVEV (reference sequence). Deletions cut 6 bases from V and 3 bases from J, with 15 bases between. The clonotype originates from a man in his fifties or sixties who had recovered from COVID-19. The specimen sequenced was peripheral blood. The V call is TRBV27, the J call TRBJ2-7, with D tentatively TRBD1 (5 bases). The CDR3 sequence: CASSSFAGNYEQYF. In nucleotides, the CDR3 is TGTGCCAGCAGCTCTTTTGCAGGGAACTACGAGCAGTACTTC.